The 13 T cell receptor beta chains below were found in one sample sequenced in a study of T cells after yellow fever vaccination. MiXCR was run by TCRdb on the 5' RACE reads, yielding one entry per CDR3 protein. Of hundreds of thousands of distinct CDR3 sequences detected, around 12% appear once; the ten largest clones hold about 16%. This specimen was PBMCs, taken on the day of the yellow fever booster vaccination. The receptors originated from a man aged 25-45 years who received the YFV17D yellow fever vaccine.

This clonotype has only a few counts. The chain uses TRBV6-1 and TRBJ1-5; D is unresolved. The CDR3 spans 15 residues. Trimming removed 6 bases at V and 6 bases at J, with 18 bases between. Germline V gene data show CDR1 as MNHNS and CDR2 as SASEGT. The CDR3 DNA is TGTGCCAGCAGCCCCGGGGAGGGATCAAGTCAGCCCCAGCATTTT. It is translated as CASSPGEGSSQPQHF.

This clonotype was seen a few times. The J gene is TRBJ2-2, the V gene TRBV20-1, with TRBD1 identical over 7 bases. CDR3 size: 12 residues. The V gene's germline CDR1 is DFQATT and CDR2 SNEGSKA (reference sequence). Germline trimming cut 4 bases from V and 4 bases from J; bases unmatched to any gene: 0. The CDR3: CSANRGTGELFF. The CDR3 DNA reads as TGCAGTGCTAACAGGGGCACCGGGGAGCTGTTTTTT.

V is TRBV29-1 and J is TRBJ1-2; TRBD1 agrees at 10 bases. Germline V gives CDR1 SQVTM, CDR2 ANQGSEA. CDR3 length equals 12 residues. Trimming at V came to 7 bases and at J to 8 bases, leaving 7 bases not matched to a gene. The CDR3 coding sequence is TGCAGCGCCGGGACAGGGGTCTACGGCTACACCTTC. It translates to CSAGTGVYGYTF.

V gene TRBV7-6 combines with J gene TRBJ2-1; TRBD1 might be the D (6 bases). Germline V lookup: CDR1 SGHVS, CDR2 FNYEAQ. The CDR3 contains 14 residues. Trimming removed 5 bases at V and 7 bases at J, with 15 bases between. Here the CDR3 reads CASSPARGKNEQFF. The CDR3 DNA reads as TGTGCCAGCAGCCCGGCTAGGGGGAAAAATGAGCAGTTCTTC. The full variable domain, rest sourced from reference TRBV7-6 and TRBJ2-1, is GAGVSQSPRYKVTKRGQDVALRCDPISGHVSLYWYRQALGQGPEFLTYFNYEAQQDKSGLPNDRFSAERPEGSISTLTIQRTEQRDSAMYRCASSPARGKNEQFFGPGTRLTVL.

To note about this clonotype: Germline and junction disagree at one end, which may indicate a read error. The chain recombines TRBV5-1 with TRBJ2-1; the match to TRBD1 covers 10 bases. From germline, CDR1 is SGHRS and CDR2 YFSETQ. The CDR3 has 15 residues. Here the CDR3 reads CASSSDRGREREKFF. The CDR3 bases are TGCGCCAGCAGCTCAGACAGGGGGCGGGAGCGTGAGAAGTTCTTC.

The chain links TRBV6-1 to TRBJ1-2; D not certain. The CDR3 sequence is 11 residues long. Germline CDR1 is MNHNS and CDR2 is SASEGT. The V end lost 8 bases, the J end lost 2 bases, and 6 bases lay between the germline ends. The CDR3 coding sequence is TGTGCCAGCTTCCACAACTATGGCTACACCTTC. Its translation is CASFHNYGYTF.

In its sample, this clonotype was seen a few times. The chain combines TRBV20-1 with TRBJ2-1; maybe TRBD1 (6 bases). Trimming cost V 5 bases and J 7 bases, with 9 bases left between them. CDR1 and CDR2 from the germline V gene are DFQATT and SNEGSKA (reference sequence). This CDR3 is built from 11 residues. The CDR3 reads CSASGANEQFF. The CDR3 region has the DNA TGCAGTGCTTCAGGGGCAAATGAGCAGTTCTTC.

V gene TRBV12-3 or TRBV12-4 combines with J gene TRBJ2-7, with D uncertain. The CDR3 is 13 amino acids. V lost 6 bases to trimming and J lost 3 bases, with 12 bases between them. The CDR3 protein is CASRLSEVYEQYF. For the CDR3, the DNA is TGTGCCAGCAGACTGTCAGAGGTCTACGAGCAGTACTTC.

The table lists this clonotype with many counts. The genes are TRBV12-3 or TRBV12-4 and TRBJ2-2; D is undetermined. V lost 3 bases to trimming and J lost 1 base, with 6 bases between them. CDR3 size: 14 residues. The CDR3: CASSLDVNTGELFF. The CDR3 region has the DNA TGTGCCAGCAGTTTGGACGTGAACACCGGGGAGCTGTTTTTT.

This clonotype was seen at least ten times. CDR3 DNA: TGTGCCACCAGTGATTATGGCACAGATACGCAGTATTTT. The encoded protein is CATSDYGTDTQYF. The rearrangement joins TRBV24-1 to TRBJ2-3; D gene ambiguous. Germline V lookup: CDR1 KGHDR, CDR2 SFDVKD. Trimming took 2 bases from V and 1 from J, leaving 3 bases between them. The length of the CDR3 is 13 residues.

The rearrangement uses TRBV5-1 and TRBJ2-2; 11 bases are a match to TRBD1. Germline CDR1 and CDR2: SGHRS and YFSETQ. After removal of 0 bases from V and 2 bases from J, the junction contained 0 bases not matched to a gene. The length of the CDR3 is 16 residues. In nucleotides, the CDR3 is TGCGCCAGCAGCTTGGGGACAGGGGGCAACACCGGGGAGCTGTTTTTT. This codes for CASSLGTGGNTGELFF.

In its sample, this clonotype was seen many times. The chain links TRBV20-1 to TRBJ2-3; D is uncertain. The CDR3 runs 13 residues. With 5 bases removed from V and 5 bases from J, the gap between germline ends came to 14 bases. Germline V gene data show CDR1 as DFQATT and CDR2 as SNEGSKA (reference sequence). The DNA for the CDR3 is TGCAGTGCTTCGCCCTTAAATGGAGATACGCAGTATTTT. Translating it yields CSASPLNGDTQYF.

CDR3 region: CASSSPGLANEQYF. The CDR3 DNA reads TGTGCCAGCAGCTCACCGGGACTAGCAAACGAGCAGTACTTC. The chain couples TRBV7-9 to TRBJ2-7; 9 bases map to TRBD2. Germline CDR1 SEHNR, CDR2 FQNEAQ (reference sequence). V lost 4 bases, J lost 5 bases, and 6 bases stayed unmatched. There are 14 residues in the CDR3.